This T cell receptor (beta chain) came from a study of cytomegalovirus exposure and HLA in healthy donors (dated by TCRdb to 2017 to 2019). Notes on the research overall: An earlier analysis of roughly 500 of the donors reported about 250 Gb of sequence data and about 100 million unique TCR beta sequences from roughly 200 million T cells. About 280 gigabases of sequencing data and tens of millions of unique TCR sequences were included in an early release covering about 620 HLA-typed donors. Of the approximately 400 genotyped donors, 65% to 90% fell in the genetic ancestry cluster associated with self-reported Caucasian donors. The study aimed to test whether cataloging public T cell receptors could reveal signatures of past pathogen exposure. Using immunosequencing, the study profiled T cell repertoires from 550 to 750 subjects and related those repertoires to cytomegalovirus serostatus. A separate validation cohort of about 110 different subjects was used in addition to the approximately 670-subject first cohort. The study combined high-throughput TCR immunosequencing, statistical association of individual TCRs with disease status, and machine learning to predict cytomegalovirus infection status. To study patterns of TCR occurrence, a later analysis re-analyzed previously published TCR beta repertoires from around 660 donors and added high-resolution HLA genotyping. In the later analysis, no new phenotypic data were used to find candidate immune exposures; instead, reliance was placed on TCR beta sequences and their occurrence across donors. An earlier analysis of a few hundred of the donors applied high-throughput TCR beta sequencing to assess whether each TCR beta V gene segment acted as functional or pseudogenic. Donor age, sex, ethnicity and CMV serostatus were compiled together with the repertoire data. Genome-wide SNP genotypes for about 55% of the roughly 670 donors were used in a later genetic analysis, which treated that subset as a discovery cohort. All discovery cohort repertoires had been generated on a single sequencing platform. Both class I and class II loci were covered by HLA typing, at four-digit resolution. The number of typed donors differed by locus: roughly 629-630 for A, B, C, DRB1 and DQB1; 500 to 550 for DQA1; over 600 for DPA1; and some 430 for DPB1. Because of strong linkage in the cohort, roughly five DR-DQ haplotypes were treated as single units for association and clustering. Across approximately 420 genotyped donors of the cohort, an average of about 200,000 unique TCR beta nucleotide sequences per donor were sequenced, and around 19% of those sequences were non-productive.

The cohort consisted of 666 healthy bone marrow donors. At the time of sampling, all cohort members were nominally healthy, though unrecorded immune exposures were likely present. The donor tested CMV seropositive, placing the donor among the approximately 290 seropositive members of the cohort. Every donor gave a peripheral blood sample, and the peripheral blood mononuclear cells from that sample were used for TCR beta sequencing. Genomic DNA was extracted from the blood cell samples with the Qiagen DNeasy Blood Extraction Kit. Library method: the immunoSEQ multiplex PCR assay. For the multiplex PCR, a mixture combining 60 forward primers for TCR Vbeta segments and 13 reverse primers for TCR Jbeta segments was used. The CDR3 region of rearranged TCR beta genes was amplified from genomic DNA by a multiplex PCR assay. The amplified TCR beta libraries were sequenced on the Illumina HiSeq System as 87-base-pair reads. Turning to the authors' computational methods: In a later analysis, tens of millions of unique TCR beta chains were counted across the roughly 610 repertoires, and approximately 11 million of these chains were shared by at least two donors. Raw reads were error-corrected and collapsed into unique sequences by a nearest-neighbor algorithm in which closely related sequences were merged to remove PCR and sequencing errors. Alignment of CDR3 sequences to IMGT reference sequences was used to assign V, D and J gene segments. For a sequence to be retained, a match of at least six nucleotides was required to both a V gene segment and a J gene segment. A rearrangement counted as productive if the CDR3 had no stop codons and remained in frame with V and J, and every other rearrangement counted as non-productive. CDR3 was defined according to IMGT convention as the region running from the second conserved V-encoded cysteine to the conserved J-encoded phenylalanine. The earlier analysis of about 500 of the donors excluded sequences that lacked an unambiguous match to a single V gene segment. An earlier analysis of almost 600 of the donors classified V segments as functional when productive rearrangements were above 56.7% and as segregating when the standard deviation between donors was above 5%. A statistical classification framework was built to diagnose cytomegalovirus status from the catalog of TCR beta chain sequences. In a later analysis, V and J genes were assigned by comparing TCR nucleotide sequences against IMGT/GENE-DB human TR gene sequences. In a later analysis, CDR3 sequences and most-parsimonious VDJ recombination scenarios were assigned using the TCRdist pipeline. In a later analysis, each TCR beta chain was defined by its CDR3 amino acid sequence together with its V-gene family, and reads without a unique V-gene family were excluded. A later analysis removed 550 to 650 highly shared, low-generation-probability nucleotide sequences to deal with suspected cross-contamination and a sequencing artifact. For each public chain, a later analysis derived a clonal expansion index from normalized ranks of inferred template counts within each repertoire. Generation probabilities in a later analysis came from a VDJ recombination model fitted to out-of-frame rearrangements, and those results were checked against IGoR. In a later analysis, hypergeometric tests were used to score TCR-TCR, TCR-HLA and TCR-CMV co-occurrence, with a repertoire-size bias correction applied to TCR pairs. False discovery rates were estimated in a later analysis by permuting HLA or CMV assignments 20 times. A later analysis grouped co-occurring TCRs with DBSCAN, adding TCRdist sequence similarity when clustering within HLA-allele-positive subsets. Repertoires with fewer than 30,000 or more than 120,000 public chains, plus five repertoires with anomalous nucleotide sharing, were excluded from co-occurrence clustering. TCRdb limited this immuneACCESS table to in-frame rearrangements with V and J called. A share of clones is missing; checked studies link under half to unresolved V genes, and the rest is unexplained. Clone size and the V and J calls come from that table; the DNA yielded D and trimming. For this sample the table gives about 180,000 clones, of which around 77% were detected only once. The ten largest clonotypes hold 1% of the sample.

This clone was counted a few times. Its antigen is not yet known. No clone much larger than this one lies a single base away; base qualities are absent. Between the V and J ends, shortened by 4 bases and 5 bases respectively, the junction contains 12 bases. The CDR3 contains 14 residues, cysteine and phenylalanine counted. Kept here is only the CDR3 DNA, which spans 42 bases and is read in frame from base 1. The germline V gene specifies SGDLS as CDR1 and YYNGEE as CDR2. The full study reports these points: The study listed 164 TCR beta chains as associated with cytomegalovirus. Across donors, most TCR sequences were observed very rarely, whereas some public TCRs were present in many individuals. Compared with equally common non-associated chains, HLA-associated TCR beta chains in a later analysis were more clonally expanded and had lower generation probabilities. CMV serostatus was the only immune exposure information available for the cohort. In a later genetic analysis, a missense DCLRE1C variant was associated with V-gene and J-gene trimming of TCR beta chains, and the association was replicated in an independent cohort. The authors suggested that the approach could potentially be generalized to other disease states and immunological phenotypes. In a later analysis, most CMV-associated TCR beta chains were found to appear HLA-restricted, with HLA associations seemingly driven largely by CMV exposure. The classifier was reported to diagnose cytomegalovirus status with high specificity and sensitivity in both the original and validation cohorts. A group of highly shared sequence variants was considered likely to be a technical artifact of the sequencing pipeline. Because counts were too low, about 15 rarely observed V segments, including chromosome 9 orphons, were left out of the earlier analysis of some 640 of the donors. Three of the identified cytomegalovirus-associated TCR beta chains were confirmed in vitro to be specific for cytomegalovirus antigens. Because HLA typing was missing for some donors at each locus, association tests included only the typed subset. A later analysis associated some 17,000 TCR beta sequences with specific HLA alleles at a false discovery rate of 0.05. In a later genetic analysis, fewer N-insertions in productive TCRs were reported among donors in an Asian-associated ancestry cluster than the 666-donor mean. Linkage disequilibrium might explain the correlated functional status among segregating V segments, but an unknown experimental factor could not be ruled out. A further reported finding was that TCR beta sequences accurately predicted the HLA-A and HLA-B alleles for most subjects in the first cohort. Because the 87-base-pair reads could not distinguish some IMGT-functional V segments, including TRBV6-2 and TRBV6-3, those segments were excluded. Strong co-occurrence of HLA alleles, especially DR and DQ, made assigning TCR associations to individual alleles difficult. In an earlier analysis of roughly 500 of the donors, most TCR beta V segments appeared in productive rearrangements about 87% or about 30% of the time, broadly matching IMGT annotations. According to a later analysis, parvovirus B19, influenza, CMV and Epstein-Barr virus appeared linked to several top co-occurrence clusters. Roughly uniform sequencing depth across donors was assumed in presence/absence analyses, although this assumption may not hold. According to a later analysis, TCR association rates differed among HLA loci, with DRB1 alleles showing the most associated TCRs and HLA-C alleles showing the fewest. Only TCR beta chains were sequenced in this cohort, and the absence of alpha or paired-chain data limited detectable features.

The sequence joins TRBV9 to TRBJ2-2, and TRBD2 may be the D gene, going by 5 matching bases. Material: PBMCs. The sequence came from a woman between 50 and 59 years old in good health and CMV-seropositive. DNA sequence: TGTGCCAGCAGCACCCGGAGGAGTACCGGGGAGCTGTTTTTT. Translated, it reads CASSTRRSTGELFF.